The TCR beta chain described here comes from a study of beta chain features in type 1 diabetes. Study-level information: Similarity in age, gender and cell yields was seen between patients and healthy donors. Points from the study as a whole: Patients' naive, central memory and Treg TCRB repertoires seemed closer to one another than those of healthy donors. More deletions and fewer insertions at VDJ junctions were found in patients with type 1 diabetes. Type 1 diabetes patients had moderately but significantly shorter TCRB CDR3s in all four CD4+ subsets.

The entirety of the isolated RNA underwent reverse transcription, so expressed TCRB transcripts were sequenced. The data were produced by immunoSEQ multiplex PCR, yet TCRdb's version contains in-frame clones alone and is incomplete. The table has about 16,000 clones, approximately 70% seen once; the top ten hold roughly 0.77%. Populations isolated by sorting all had purity greater than 95%. This CDR3 comprises 10 residues. Germline V gene data show CDR1 as SNHLY and CDR2 as FYNNEI. Trimming took 6 bases from V and 13 from J; bases not matched to a gene: 4. Notes on this clone: The antigen remains undetermined.

Sequences were obtained from stem cell memory CD4+ T cells from blood. The TCR sequence derives from a man aged 25 to 40 with type 1 diabetes. This chain links TRBV2 with TRBJ1-2; 8 bases align to TRBD1. CDR3 region: CASRDDRGTF. The DNA for the CDR3 is TGTGCCAGCAGAGACGACAGGGGCACCTTC.